This T cell receptor beta chain derives from a study of cytomegalovirus exposure and HLA in healthy donors. Background on the study: A prior analysis found around 110 million unique TCR beta sequences from approximately 190 million T cells.

In this sample, this clone turned up a few times. PCR used 60 Vbeta primers and 13 Jbeta primers. The assay was immunoSEQ multiplex PCR, and TCRdb's table has in-frame clones only and misses some. The top ten clones hold about 7.9% of a sample with roughly 120,000 clones, about 73% of them seen once. CDR1 and CDR2 from the germline V gene are KGHSH and LQKENI. The CDR3 extends over 16 amino acids. After removal of 2 bases from V and 2 bases from J, the junction contained 3 bases not matched to a gene. The receptor's source is a middle-aged woman in good health and CMV-seropositive. Sample: PBMCs. The gene calls are TRBV18 and TRBJ2-2, with 9 positions matching TRBD1. The CDR3 reads CASSPEGQGNTGELFF. The CDR3 DNA follows: TGTGCCAGCTCACCAGAGGGACAGGGCAACACCGGGGAGCTGTTTTTT.